This T cell receptor beta chain derives from a study of blood T cell repertoires in COVID-19 (TCRdb year 2020). Context from the whole study: The collaborator samples originated in the United States, Italy and Spain and spanned the acute and convalescent phases of COVID-19. The material from the prospective study consisted of cDNA or gDNA derived from T cells, B-cell-depleted T cells, or PBMCs. The repertoires were released in a freely available public database intended as a resource for research on the immune response to SARS-CoV-2. Where available, HLA class I and class II types were taken from metadata supplied by the sample provider and were not determined by assay-based typing. Subjects who had been exposed to COVID-19, were actively infected with it, or had recovered from it provided the deeply sampled blood TCRbeta repertoires that made up the dataset. Nearly every sample came with metadata listing a de-identified subject ID, COVID-19 status, age in years and sex. The samples were drawn from two sources: the first 160 participants of the ongoing ImmuneRACE study, and fewer than 1,500 subjects contributed by 6 global collaborators. Overall study outcomes, separate from this receptor: The amount of clinical and demographic metadata varied by source and participant and was provided uncurated.

The collaborating institutions used their own protocols to collect whole blood in K2EDTA tubes. For TCRbeta analysis, collaborators shipped samples as frozen whole blood, isolated PBMCs, or DNA extracted from either of those sample types. Compared with germline, V lacks 1 base and J lacks 7 bases; bases without a gene match: 10. The CDR3 runs 16 amino acids, cysteine and phenylalanine included. Only the CDR3 DNA is retained, 48 bases long and in frame from the first base. Via the germline V gene (reference sequence), CDR1 is LGHDT and CDR2 YNNKEL. Remarks on this clone: The clone's antigen remains unknown. No clone much larger than this one lies a single base away; base qualities are absent.

The immunoSEQ Assay, a bias-controlled multiplex PCR, was used to amplify TCRbeta CDR3 regions from genomic DNA. Per the source publication's procedure: Within the assay, amplification of reference gene primers was used to estimate how many nucleated cells each sample contained. To quantify the absolute abundance of each unique TCRbeta CDR3 rearrangement, sequence reads were collapsed and filtered. For each sample, productive Simpson clonality was calculated as the square root of Simpson's diversity index across productive rearrangements. Sourced from immuneACCESS, this table was stored by TCRdb with only in-frame sequences that have V and J called. A share of the clones is absent; for the studies checked, an unresolved V gene accounts for under half, and the remainder has no known explanation. V and J calls and clone size are copied from that table; D and trimming were computed from the DNA. This sample comprises over 140,000 clones, about 77% of them detected only once. The ten largest clones represent roughly 10% of the sample.

Sequenced input: peripheral blood. The chain is made from TRBV3-1 (or the pseudogene TRBV3-2) and TRBJ2-1; 7 bases in the junction line up with TRBD1. This receptor was identified in a woman aged 50 to 60 with active or convalescent COVID-19. The CDR3 reads as follows: CASSQGGTERGNEQFF. The DNA sequence is TGTGCCAGCAGCCAAGGGGGGACAGAGAGGGGGAATGAGCAGTTCTTC.